Reported below is one T cell receptor beta chain. Its specificity is unknown. It was with 60 Vbeta and 13 Jbeta primers that the PCR ran. Assay used: immunoSEQ multiplex PCR; TCRdb lists only in-frame clones, some missing. This table has some 170,000 clones, under 85% appearing once. Germline-derived CDR1 and CDR2 are SGHVS and FNYEAQ. The CDR3 runs 12 residues. The V end was cut by 5 bases, the J end by 9 bases, with 13 bases between. This entry belongs to a study of cytomegalovirus exposure and HLA in healthy donors. Points from the study as a whole: Listed as cytomegalovirus-associated were over 150 TCR beta chains.

The TCR was taken from a male donor in good health and CMV-seronegative. This chain links TRBV7-6 with TRBJ2-5, with a tentative D call TRBD1 (6 bases). The sample taken for sequencing was PBMCs. CDR3 in DNA: TGTGCCAGCAGCCAGCCTCCAGGGGCCCAGTACTTC. This translates into CASSQPPGAQYF.